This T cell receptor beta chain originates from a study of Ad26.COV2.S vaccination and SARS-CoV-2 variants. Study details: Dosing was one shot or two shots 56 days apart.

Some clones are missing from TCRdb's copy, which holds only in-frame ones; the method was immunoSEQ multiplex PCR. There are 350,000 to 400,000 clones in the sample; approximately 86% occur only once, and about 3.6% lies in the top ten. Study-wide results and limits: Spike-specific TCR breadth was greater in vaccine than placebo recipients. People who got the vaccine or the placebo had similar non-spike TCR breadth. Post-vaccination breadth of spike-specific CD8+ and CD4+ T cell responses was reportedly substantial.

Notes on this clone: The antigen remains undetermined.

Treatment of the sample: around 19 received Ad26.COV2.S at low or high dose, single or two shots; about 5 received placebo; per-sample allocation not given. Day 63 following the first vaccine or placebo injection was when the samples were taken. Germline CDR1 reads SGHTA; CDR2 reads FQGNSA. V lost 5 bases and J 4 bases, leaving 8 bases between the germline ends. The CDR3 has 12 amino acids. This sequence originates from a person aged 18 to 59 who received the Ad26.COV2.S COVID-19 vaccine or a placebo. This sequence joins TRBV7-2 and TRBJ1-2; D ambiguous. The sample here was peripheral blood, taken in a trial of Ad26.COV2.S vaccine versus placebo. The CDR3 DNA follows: TGTGCCAGCAGCCCCTGGTCCTATGGCTACACCTTC. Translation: CASSPWSYGYTF. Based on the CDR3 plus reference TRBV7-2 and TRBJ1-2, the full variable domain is GAGVSQSPSNKVTEKGKDVELRCDPISGHTALYWYRQSLGQGLEFLIYFQGNSAPDKSGLPSDRFSAERTGGSVSTLTIQRTQQEDSAVYLCASSPWSYGYTFGSGTRLTVV.